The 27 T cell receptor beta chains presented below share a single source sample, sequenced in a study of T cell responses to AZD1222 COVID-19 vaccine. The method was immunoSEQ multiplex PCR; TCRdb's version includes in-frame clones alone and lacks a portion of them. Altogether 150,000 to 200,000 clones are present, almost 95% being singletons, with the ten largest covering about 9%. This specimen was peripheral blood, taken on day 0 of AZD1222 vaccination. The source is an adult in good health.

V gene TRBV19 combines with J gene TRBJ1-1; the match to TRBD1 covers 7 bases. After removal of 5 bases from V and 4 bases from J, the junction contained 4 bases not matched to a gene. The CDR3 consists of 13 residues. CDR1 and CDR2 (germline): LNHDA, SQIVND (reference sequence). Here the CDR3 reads CASSFGQATEAFF. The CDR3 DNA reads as TGTGCCAGTAGTTTCGGACAGGCCACTGAAGCTTTCTTT.

The CDR3 DNA reads TGTGCCAGCAGCACAAGCAAAAAAACAGGGGGGAGCACCGGGGAGCTGTTTTTT. Its protein product is CASSTSKKTGGSTGELFF. The chain links TRBV9 to TRBJ2-2; 8 bases line up with TRBD1. The CDR3 has 18 residues. J lost 4 bases, V lost 4 bases, and 15 bases had no gene match. Germline CDR1 is SGDLS and CDR2 is YYNGEE.

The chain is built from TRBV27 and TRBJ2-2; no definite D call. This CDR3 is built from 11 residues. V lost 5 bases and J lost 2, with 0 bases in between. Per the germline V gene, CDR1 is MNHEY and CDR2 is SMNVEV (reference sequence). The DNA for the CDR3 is TGTGCCAGCAGTAACACCGGGGAGCTGTTTTTT. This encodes CASSNTGELFF.

Here the CDR3 reads CASMRGWDSPLHF. CDR3 in DNA: TGTGCCAGCATGAGAGGTTGGGATTCACCCCTCCACTTT. The V gene is TRBV28, the J gene TRBJ1-6; D is unresolved. CDR1 MDHEN and CDR2 SYDVKM come from the germline V gene. V was cut by 7 bases and J by 8 bases, with 12 bases left in between. This CDR3 is 13 amino acids long. Filled out from reference TRBV28 and TRBJ1-6, the complete variable domain reads DVKVTQSSRYLVKRTGEKVFLECVQDMDHENMFWYRQDPGLGLRLIYFSYDVKMKEKGDIPEGYSVSREKKERFSLILESASTNQTSMYLCASMRGWDSPLHFGNGTRLTVT.

The CDR3 region has the DNA TGTGCCAGTAGTATTTTGGGTAATCGCAATCAGCCCCAGCATTTT. It codes for CASSILGNRNQPQHF. The gene calls are TRBV19 and TRBJ1-5, with unresolved D. From germline, CDR1 is LNHDA and CDR2 SQIVND (reference sequence). The V end lost 3 bases, the J end lost 2 bases, and 11 bases lay between the germline ends. The CDR3 has 15 amino acids.

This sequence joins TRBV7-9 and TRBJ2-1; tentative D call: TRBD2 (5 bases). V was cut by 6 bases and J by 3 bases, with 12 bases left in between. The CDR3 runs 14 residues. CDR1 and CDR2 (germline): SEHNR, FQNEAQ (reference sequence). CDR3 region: CASSWSDYYNEQFF. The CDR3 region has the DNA TGTGCCAGCAGTTGGAGCGACTACTACAATGAGCAGTTCTTC.

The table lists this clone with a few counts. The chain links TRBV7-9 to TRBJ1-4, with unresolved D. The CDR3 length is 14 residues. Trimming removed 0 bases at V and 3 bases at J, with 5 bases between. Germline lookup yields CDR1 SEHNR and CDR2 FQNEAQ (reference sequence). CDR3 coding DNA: TGTGCCAGCAGCTTAGCGGGAGCTAATGAAAAACTGTTTTTT. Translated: CASSLAGANEKLFF.

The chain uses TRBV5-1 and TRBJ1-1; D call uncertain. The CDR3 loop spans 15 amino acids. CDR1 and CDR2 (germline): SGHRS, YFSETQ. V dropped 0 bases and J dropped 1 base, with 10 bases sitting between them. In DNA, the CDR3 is TGCGCCAGCAGCTTGGGTGGCGCGGGGAACACTGAAGCTTTCTTT. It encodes CASSLGGAGNTEAFF.

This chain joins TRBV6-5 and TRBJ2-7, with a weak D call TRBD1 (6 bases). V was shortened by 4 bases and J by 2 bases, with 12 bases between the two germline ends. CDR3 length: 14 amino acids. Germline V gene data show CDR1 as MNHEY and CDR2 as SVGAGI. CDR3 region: CASSFIRGPYEQYF. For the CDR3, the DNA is TGTGCCAGCAGTTTTATCAGGGGCCCCTACGAGCAGTACTTC.

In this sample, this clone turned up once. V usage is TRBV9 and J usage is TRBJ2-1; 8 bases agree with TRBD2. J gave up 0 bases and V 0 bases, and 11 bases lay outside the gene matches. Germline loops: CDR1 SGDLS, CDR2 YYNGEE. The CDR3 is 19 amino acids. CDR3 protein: CASSVVGGAFPSSYNEQFF. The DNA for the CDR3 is TGTGCCAGCAGCGTAGTCGGGGGGGCATTTCCCAGCTCCTACAATGAGCAGTTCTTC. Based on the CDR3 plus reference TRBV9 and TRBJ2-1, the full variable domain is DSGVTQTPKHLITATGQRVTLRCSPRSGDLSVYWYQQSLDQGLQFLIQYYNGEERAKGNILERFSAQQFPDLHSELNLSSLELGDSALYFCASSVVGGAFPSSYNEQFFGPGTRLTVL.

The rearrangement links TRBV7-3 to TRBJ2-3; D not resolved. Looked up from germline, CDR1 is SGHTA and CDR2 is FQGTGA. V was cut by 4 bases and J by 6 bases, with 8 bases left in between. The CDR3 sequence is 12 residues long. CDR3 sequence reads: CASSSPPDTQYF. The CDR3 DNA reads TGTGCCAGCAGCTCCCCGCCGGATACGCAGTATTTT.

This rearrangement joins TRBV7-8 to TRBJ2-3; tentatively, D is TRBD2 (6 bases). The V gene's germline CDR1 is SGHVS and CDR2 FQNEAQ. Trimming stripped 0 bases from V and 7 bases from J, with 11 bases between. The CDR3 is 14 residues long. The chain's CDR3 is CASSLAVGGNTQYF. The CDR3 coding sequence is TGTGCCAGCAGCTTAGCCGTCGGCGGGAATACGCAGTATTTT.

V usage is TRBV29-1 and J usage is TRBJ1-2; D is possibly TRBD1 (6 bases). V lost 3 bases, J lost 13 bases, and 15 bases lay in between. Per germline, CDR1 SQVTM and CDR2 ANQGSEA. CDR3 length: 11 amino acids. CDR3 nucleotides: TGCAGCGTTGAGGGGGGCCCCTTATTCACCTTC. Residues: CSVEGGPLFTF.

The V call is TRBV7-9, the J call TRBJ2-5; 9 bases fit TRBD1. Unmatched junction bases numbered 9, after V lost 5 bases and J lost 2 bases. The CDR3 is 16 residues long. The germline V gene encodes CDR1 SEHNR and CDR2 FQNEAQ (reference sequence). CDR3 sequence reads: CASSGRTGDIQETQYF. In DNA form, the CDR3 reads TGTGCCAGCAGCGGAAGGACAGGGGATATACAAGAGACCCAGTACTTC.

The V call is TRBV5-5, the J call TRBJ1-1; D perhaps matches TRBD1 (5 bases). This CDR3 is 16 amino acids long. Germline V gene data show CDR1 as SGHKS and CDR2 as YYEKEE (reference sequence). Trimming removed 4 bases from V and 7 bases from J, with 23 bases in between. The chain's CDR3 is CASSVKHLAGTDEAFF. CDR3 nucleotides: TGTGCCAGCAGCGTAAAGCACCTCGCCGGGACTGATGAAGCTTTCTTT. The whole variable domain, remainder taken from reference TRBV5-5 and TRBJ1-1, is DAGVTQSPTHLIKTRGQQVTLRCSPISGHKSVSWYQQVLGQGPQFIFQYYEKEERGRGNFPDRFSARQFPNYSSELNVNALLLGDSALYLCASSVKHLAGTDEAFFGQGTRLTVV.

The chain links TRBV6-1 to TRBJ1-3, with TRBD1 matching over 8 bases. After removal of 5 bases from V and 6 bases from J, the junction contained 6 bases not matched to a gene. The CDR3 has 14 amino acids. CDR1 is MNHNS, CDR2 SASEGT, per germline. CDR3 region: CASSLPGGVNTIYF. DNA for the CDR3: TGTGCCAGCAGTCTCCCAGGGGGCGTAAACACCATATATTTT.

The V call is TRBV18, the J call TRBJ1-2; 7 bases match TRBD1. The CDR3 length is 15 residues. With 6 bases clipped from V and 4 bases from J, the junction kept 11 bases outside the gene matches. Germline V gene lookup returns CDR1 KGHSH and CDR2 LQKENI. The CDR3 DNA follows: TGTGCCAGCTCTATAATAAGGGACAGTATCTATGGCTACACCTTC. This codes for CASSIIRDSIYGYTF.

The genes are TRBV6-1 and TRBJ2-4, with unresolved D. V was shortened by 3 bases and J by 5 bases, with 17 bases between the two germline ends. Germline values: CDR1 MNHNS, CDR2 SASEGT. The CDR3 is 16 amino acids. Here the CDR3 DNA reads TGTGCCAGCAGTGACCCTCCACTGGACCCACAAAACATTCAGTACTTC. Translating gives CASSDPPLDPQNIQYF.

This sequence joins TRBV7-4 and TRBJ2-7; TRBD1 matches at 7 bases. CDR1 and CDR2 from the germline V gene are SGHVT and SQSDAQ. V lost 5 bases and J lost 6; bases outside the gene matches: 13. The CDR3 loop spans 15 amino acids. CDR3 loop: CASSPDQRGLCEQYF. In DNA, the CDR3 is TGTGCCAGCAGCCCAGACCAAAGGGGGCTTTGCGAGCAGTACTTC. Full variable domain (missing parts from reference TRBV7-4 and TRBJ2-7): GAGVSQSPRYKVAKRGRDVALRCDSISGHVTLYWYRQTLGQGSEVLTYSQSDAQRDKSGRPSGRFSAERPERSVSTLKIQRTEQGDSAVYLCASSPDQRGLCEQYFGPGTRLTVT.

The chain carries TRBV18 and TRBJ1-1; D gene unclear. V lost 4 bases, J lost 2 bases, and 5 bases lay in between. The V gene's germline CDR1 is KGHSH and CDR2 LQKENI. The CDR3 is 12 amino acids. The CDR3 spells CASSLQNTEAFF. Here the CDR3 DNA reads TGTGCCAGCTCACTCCAAAACACTGAAGCTTTCTTT.

CDR3 in DNA: TGTGCCAGCAGTGACGTTCGGGGGACGATCATTTATCAGCCCCAGCATTTT. This encodes CASSDVRGTIIYQPQHF. V gene TRBV6-1 combines with J gene TRBJ1-5; possibly TRBD1 for D (5 bases). The CDR3 extends over 17 amino acids. With 3 bases removed from V and 5 bases from J, the gap between germline ends came to 20 bases. Germline V gene data show CDR1 as MNHNS and CDR2 as SASEGT.

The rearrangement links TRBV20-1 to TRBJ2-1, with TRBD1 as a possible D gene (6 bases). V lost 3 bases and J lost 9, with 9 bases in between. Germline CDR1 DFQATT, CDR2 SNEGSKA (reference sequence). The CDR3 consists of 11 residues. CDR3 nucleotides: TGCAGTGCTAGCAGGGGTTTTGAGCAGTTCTTC. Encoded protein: CSASRGFEQFF.

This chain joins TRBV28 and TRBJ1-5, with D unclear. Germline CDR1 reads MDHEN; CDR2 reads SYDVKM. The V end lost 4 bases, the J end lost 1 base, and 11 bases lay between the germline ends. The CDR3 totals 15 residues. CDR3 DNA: TGTGCCAGCAGTTCCCCGTCGGCAAGCAATCAGCCCCAGCATTTT. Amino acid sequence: CASSSPSASNQPQHF.

DNA for the CDR3: TGTGCCAGCAGTGACGCCCAGAACTCCCCTAACTATGGCTACACCTTC. As protein: CASSDAQNSPNYGYTF. This chain uses TRBV2 with TRBJ1-2; unclear D gene. V was cut by 3 bases and J by 0 bases, with 14 bases left in between. The CDR3 has 16 amino acids. Germline loops: CDR1 SNHLY, CDR2 FYNNEI.

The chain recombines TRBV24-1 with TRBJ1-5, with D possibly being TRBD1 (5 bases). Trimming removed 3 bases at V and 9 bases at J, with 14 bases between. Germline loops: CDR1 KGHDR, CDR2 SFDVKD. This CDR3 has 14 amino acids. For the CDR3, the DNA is TGTGCCACCAGTGATGGAGGGGTGGGTTTGCCCCAGCATTTT. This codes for CATSDGGVGLPQHF.

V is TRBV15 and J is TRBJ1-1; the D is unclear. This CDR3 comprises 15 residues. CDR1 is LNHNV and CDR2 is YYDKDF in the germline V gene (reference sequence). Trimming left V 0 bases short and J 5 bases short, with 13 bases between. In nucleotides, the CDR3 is TGTGCCACCAGCAGAGATTCCTTGGGGAGGACTGAAGCTTTCTTT. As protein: CATSRDSLGRTEAFF.

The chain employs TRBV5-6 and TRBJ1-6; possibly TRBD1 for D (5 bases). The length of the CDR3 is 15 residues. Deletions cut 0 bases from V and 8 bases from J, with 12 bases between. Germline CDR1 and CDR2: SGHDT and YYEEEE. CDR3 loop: CASSLALGRDSPLHF. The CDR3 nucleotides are TGTGCCAGCAGCTTGGCCCTGGGGCGTGATTCACCCCTCCACTTT.